Presented here are 5 T cell receptor beta chains from one specimen sequenced in a study of T cells in Graves' hyperthyroidism and ophthalmopathy. The source material, RNA transcripts, was used to amplify TCR beta CDR3 regions. HTBI primers were employed in a first-round RT-PCR of the TCR CDR3. TCRdb redid the calling of the multiplex PCR reads with MiXCR, one entry per CDR3 protein. The repertoire holds about 380,000 distinct CDR3 sequences, approximately 13% seen once, with less than 25% in the top ten. The sample was blood. The receptors stem from a young man with Graves' hyperthyroidism that later progressed to Graves' ophthalmopathy.

A note on this clonotype: A much larger clone is a single base away; this may be a read error. This rearrangement joins TRBV28 to TRBJ2-5; 8 bases agree with TRBD1. V was clipped by 5 bases and J by 5 bases; unmatched bases: 7. CDR1 is MDHEN, CDR2 SYDVKM, per germline. The CDR3 is 14 residues long. DNA for the CDR3: TGTGCCAGCAGTGATTCCAGGGGGCTGGAGACCCAGTACTTC. Protein: CASSDSRGLETQYF.

About this clonotype: This sequence may be a read error, since a much larger clone differs from it by one base. The chain has TRBV5-5 and TRBJ2-7, with 9 bases lining up with TRBD2. In germline, CDR1 is SGHKS, CDR2 YYEKEE (reference sequence). The CDR3 has 13 amino acids. CDR3 coding DNA: TGTGCCAGCAGCTGGACTAGCGCCTACGAGCAGGACTTC. Its protein is CASSWTSAYEQDF. Full variable domain (missing parts from reference TRBV5-5 and TRBJ2-7): DAGVTQSPTHLIKTRGQQVTLRCSPISGHKSVSWYQQVLGQGPQFIFQYYEKEERGRGNFPDRFSARQFPNYSSELNVNALLLGDSALYLCASSWTSAYEQDFGPGTRLTVT.

This chain joins TRBV5-1 and TRBJ2-1, with a possible D match to TRBD1 (6 bases). Germline V gene data show CDR1 as SGHRS and CDR2 as YFSETQ. The V and J ends lost 3 bases and 10 bases respectively, with 14 bases between them. The CDR3 covers 13 residues. The CDR3: CASSWDTPYEQFF. CDR3 coding DNA: TGCGCCAGCAGCTGGGACACACCCTACGAGCAGTTCTTC.

This clonotype has a handful of counts. This sequence may be a read error, since a much larger clone differs from it by one base. The rearrangement uses TRBV2 and TRBJ1-1, with 8 bases fitting TRBD1. The J segment lost 4 bases and the V segment lost 8 bases, leaving 12 bases of the junction unmatched. This CDR3 has 15 amino acids. Germline lookup yields CDR1 SNHLY and CDR2 FYNNEI. CDR3 DNA: TGTGCCAGCGGGGCGAGACAAACAGGGGGCACTGAAGCTTTCTTT. It codes for CASGARQTGGTEAFF.

The chain uses TRBV20-1 and TRBJ1-1, with unresolved D. The CDR3 is 12 residues long. Trimming stripped 1 base from V and 3 bases from J, with 6 bases between. Germline CDR1 is DFQATT and CDR2 is SNEGSKA (reference sequence). The CDR3, as DNA: TGCAGTGCTAGAGTCCCAGACACTGAAGCTTTCTTT. This translates into CSARVPDTEAFF.